This TCR beta chain was obtained from a study of T cells in Graves' hyperthyroidism and ophthalmopathy (dated by TCRdb to between 2017 and 2020). General notes on the study: To identify TCR V-J signatures that set the groups apart, the researchers used a discovery cohort of more than 95 patients, made up of fewer than 50 with Graves' ophthalmopathy and 55 to 65 with stable Graves' hyperthyroidism. Prospective prediction of ophthalmopathy was tested in an independent validation cohort of about 19 hyperthyroidism patients and around 16 patients who later progressed to ophthalmopathy. The paper describes TCR Vbeta CDR3 sequencing of 135 peripheral blood samples, made up of fewer than 50 ophthalmopathy patients, roughly 75 hyperthyroidism patients and about 17 progressor patients. After blood sampling, hyperthyroidism patients were treated with methimazole at a starting dose of 30 mg daily, and ophthalmopathy patients were treated with high-dose intravenous methylprednisolone. The 100 or so discovery patients were randomly split 7:3 into training and test sets. In six Graves' hyperthyroidism patients, the study also compared T-cell repertoires from thyroid tissue with T-cell repertoires from blood. The research as a whole found: No statistical method was used to fix the sample size in advance, and group allocation was not hidden from the investigators. In validation, the model predicted progression to ophthalmopathy a median of roughly 6.2 months before onset, with approximately 70% sensitivity and around 76% specificity. Most expanded thyroid clonotypes (frequency above 0.001) were also found in blood, which suggests that blood repertoires may mirror thyroid immune responses. A 13 V-J signature model separated ophthalmopathy from stable hyperthyroidism, with around 90% sensitivity and 81.08% specificity in cross-validation and 80%/75% in testing.

Patients with uncontrolled infections, other autoimmune diseases, pregnancy or lactation were excluded. Diagnoses were based on clinical symptoms, serum thyroxine and TRAb, thyroid ultrasound and orbital computed tomography. Trizol reagent was used to extract total RNA, and RNA quality was then checked on an Agilent 2100 Bioanalyzer. This clonotype occurred once. No antigen is known for it. Its ends do not fully match the called genes, so a read error is possible. Per the germline V gene, SGHTA is the CDR1 and FQGNSA is the CDR2. The CDR3 spans 15 residues, from the cysteine through the phenylalanine. The kept DNA is CDR3 alone, 45 bases in frame from the first base. The TCR beta CDR3 regions were amplified from RNA transcripts. The first round of RT-PCR for the TCR CDR3 was performed with the HTBI primer set and the Qiagen OneStep RT-PCR kit. Libraries were constructed in a second round of multiplex PCR, after which size selection and purification were performed. Libraries were sequenced paired-end with 100 bp reads on an Illumina HiSeq2000. In the paper's pipeline: SOAPnuke was used to process the raw data, throwing out any read that contained adapters or uncalled bases, had a mean Phred below 15, or lacked an exact constant-primer or identifier match. High-quality paired reads were merged using COPE v1.2.5, and each unique nucleotide sequence was defined as a clonotype. MiTCR v1.1 was used to align clonotypes to the IMGT TRBV, TRBD and TRBJ reference segments. The analysis included only V-J combinations with a frequency above 0.0001, which together covered around 99% of the repertoires. A TCS score was defined as the ratio of F50 (clonal expansion) to E x V (chaos), with BLOSUM62-based TCRdist applied between CDR3 peptides within each V-J. Welch's t-statistics and random forest reduced just over 500 V-J features to about 12, which were used in a naive Bayes classifier (R e1071). The similarity between thyroid and blood repertoires was quantified using the Morisita-Horn index. The public reads were quality trimmed at Q25 with fastp and then assembled into clones with MiXCR by TCRdb, keeping productive beta chains. Rows merge per CDR3 protein into single entries with the most common DNA and genes. Here the V and J calls rest on TCRdb's processing, not on the authors' analysis. This sample comprises 650,000 to 800,000 distinct CDR3 sequences, 45% of them detected only once. The ten most abundant clones make up less than 9% of the sample.

The chain is encoded by TRBV7-2 joined to TRBJ2-5; TRBD1 is a possible D gene, resting on 5 matching bases. Sequenced material: peripheral blood or thyroid tissue (not recorded which). The source of this sequence is an adult man with Graves' disease, either hyperthyroidism or ophthalmopathy (not recorded which). The CDR3 region reads CASSLRTSLGETQYF. The DNA sequence reads TGCGCCAGCAGCTTGCGGACAAGCCTGGGGGAGACCCAGTACTTC.